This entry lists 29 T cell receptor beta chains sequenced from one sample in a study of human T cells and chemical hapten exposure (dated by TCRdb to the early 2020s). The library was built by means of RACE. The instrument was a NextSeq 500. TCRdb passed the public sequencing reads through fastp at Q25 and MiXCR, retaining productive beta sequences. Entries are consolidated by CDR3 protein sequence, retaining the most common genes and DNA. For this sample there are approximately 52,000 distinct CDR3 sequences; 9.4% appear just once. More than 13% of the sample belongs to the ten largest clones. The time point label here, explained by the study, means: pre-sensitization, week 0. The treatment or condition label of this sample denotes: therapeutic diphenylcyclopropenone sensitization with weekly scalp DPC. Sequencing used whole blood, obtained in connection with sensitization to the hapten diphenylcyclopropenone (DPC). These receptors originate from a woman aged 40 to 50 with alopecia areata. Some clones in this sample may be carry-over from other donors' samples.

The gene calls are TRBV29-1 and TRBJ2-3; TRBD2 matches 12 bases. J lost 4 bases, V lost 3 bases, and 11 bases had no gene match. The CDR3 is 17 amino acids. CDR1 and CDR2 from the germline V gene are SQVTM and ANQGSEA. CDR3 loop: CSVDRSSGGAGPDTQYF. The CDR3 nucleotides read TGCAGCGTTGATAGGTCTAGCGGGGGGGCCGGGCCAGATACGCAGTATTTT.

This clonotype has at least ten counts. The CDR3 bases are TGTGCCAGCAGCTTATCTAGCGGGTCGTTCAATGAGCAGTTCTTC. The encoded protein is CASSLSSGSFNEQFF. This chain joins TRBV11-2 and TRBJ2-1; the match to TRBD2 covers 8 bases. Germline V gives CDR1 SGHAT, CDR2 FQNNGV. Trimming took 2 bases from V and 6 from J; bases not matched to a gene: 6. This CDR3 spans 15 amino acids.

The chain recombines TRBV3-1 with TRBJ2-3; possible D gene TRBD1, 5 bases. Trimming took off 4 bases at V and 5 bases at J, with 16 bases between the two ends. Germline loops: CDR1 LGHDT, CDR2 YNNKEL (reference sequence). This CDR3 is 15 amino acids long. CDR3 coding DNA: TGTGCCAGCAGCCTTGGACACACTTATCGAGATACGCAGTATTTT. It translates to CASSLGHTYRDTQYF.

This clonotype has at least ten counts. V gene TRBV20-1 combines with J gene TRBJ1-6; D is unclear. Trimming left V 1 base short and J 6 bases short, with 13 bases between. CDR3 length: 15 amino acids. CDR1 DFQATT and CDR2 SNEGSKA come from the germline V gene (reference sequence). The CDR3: CSARVTGSLNSPLHF. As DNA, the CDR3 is TGCAGTGCTAGAGTGACGGGCAGCCTTAATTCACCCCTCCACTTT.

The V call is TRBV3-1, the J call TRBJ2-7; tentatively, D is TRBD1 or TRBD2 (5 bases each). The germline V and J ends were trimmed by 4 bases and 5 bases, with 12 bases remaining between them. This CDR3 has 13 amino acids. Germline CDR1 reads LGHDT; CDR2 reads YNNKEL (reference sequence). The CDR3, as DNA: TGTGCCAGCAGCCCCGGGACCCCCAACGAGCAGTACTTC. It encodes CASSPGTPNEQYF.

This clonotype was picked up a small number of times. The CDR3 coding sequence is TGTGCCAGCAGTTCCCGGACAGGGAGGTCCTACGAGCAGTACTTC. Translation gives CASSSRTGRSYEQYF. The genes are TRBV12-3 or TRBV12-4 and TRBJ2-7; 8 bases line up with TRBD1. Unmatched junction bases numbered 6, after V lost 4 bases and J lost 1 base. The CDR3 has 15 residues.

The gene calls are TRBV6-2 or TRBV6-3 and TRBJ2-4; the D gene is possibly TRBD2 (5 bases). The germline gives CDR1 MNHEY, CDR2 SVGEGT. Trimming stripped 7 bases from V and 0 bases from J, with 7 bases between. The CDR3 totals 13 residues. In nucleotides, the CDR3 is TGTGCCAGCACTAGCATAGCCAAAAACATTCAGTACTTC. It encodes CASTSIAKNIQYF.

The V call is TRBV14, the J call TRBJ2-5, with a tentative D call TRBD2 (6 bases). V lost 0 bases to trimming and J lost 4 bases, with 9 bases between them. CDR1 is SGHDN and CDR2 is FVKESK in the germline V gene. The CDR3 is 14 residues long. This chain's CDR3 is CASSQDWRGETQYF. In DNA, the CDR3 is TGTGCCAGCAGCCAAGATTGGCGGGGAGAGACCCAGTACTTC. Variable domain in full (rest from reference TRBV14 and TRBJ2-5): EAGVTQFPSHSVIEKGQTVTLRCDPISGHDNLYWYRRVMGKEIKFLLHFVKESKQDESGMPNNRFLAERTGGTYSTLKVQPAELEDSGVYFCASSQDWRGETQYFGPGTRLLVL.

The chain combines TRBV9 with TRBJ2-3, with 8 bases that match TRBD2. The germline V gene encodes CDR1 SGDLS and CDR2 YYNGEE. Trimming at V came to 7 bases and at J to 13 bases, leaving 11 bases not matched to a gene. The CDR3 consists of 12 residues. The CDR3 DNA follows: TGTGCCAGCTCGAGTAGCGGGGAGAGGGAGTATTTT. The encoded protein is CASSSSGEREYF.

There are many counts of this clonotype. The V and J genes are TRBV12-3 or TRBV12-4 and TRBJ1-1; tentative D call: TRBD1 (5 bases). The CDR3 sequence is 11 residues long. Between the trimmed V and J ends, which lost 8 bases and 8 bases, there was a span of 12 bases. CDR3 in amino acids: CASRVGAEAFF. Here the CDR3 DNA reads TGTGCCAGCCGCGTAGGGGCGGAAGCTTTCTTT.

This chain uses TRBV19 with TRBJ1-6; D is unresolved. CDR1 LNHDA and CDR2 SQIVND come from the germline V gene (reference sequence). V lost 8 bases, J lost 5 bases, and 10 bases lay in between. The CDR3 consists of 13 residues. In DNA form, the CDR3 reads TGTGCCAGTGCTCCCCGGGATAATTCACCCCTCCACTTT. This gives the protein CASAPRDNSPLHF.

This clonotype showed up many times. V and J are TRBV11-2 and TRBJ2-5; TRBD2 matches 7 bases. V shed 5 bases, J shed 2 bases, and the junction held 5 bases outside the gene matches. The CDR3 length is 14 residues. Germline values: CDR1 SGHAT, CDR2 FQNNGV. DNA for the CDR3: TGTGCCAGCAGCCCGGTGCGGGGGCAAGAGACCCAGTACTTC. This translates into CASSPVRGQETQYF.

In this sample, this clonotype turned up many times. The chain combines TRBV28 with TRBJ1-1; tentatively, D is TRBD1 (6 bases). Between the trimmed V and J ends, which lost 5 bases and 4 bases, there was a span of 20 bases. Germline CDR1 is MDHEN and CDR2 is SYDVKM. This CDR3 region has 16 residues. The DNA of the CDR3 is TGTGCCAGCAGTCCGCTAAAATGGCGGGGGGCCACTGAAGCTTTCTTT. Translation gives CASSPLKWRGATEAFF.

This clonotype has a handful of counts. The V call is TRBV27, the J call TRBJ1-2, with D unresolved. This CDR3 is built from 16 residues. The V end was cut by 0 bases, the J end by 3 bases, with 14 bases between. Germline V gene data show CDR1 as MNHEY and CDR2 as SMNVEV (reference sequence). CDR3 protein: CASSLSRSLRYYGYTF. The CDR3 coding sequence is TGTGCCAGCAGTTTATCGAGGAGTTTGCGTTACTATGGCTACACCTTC.

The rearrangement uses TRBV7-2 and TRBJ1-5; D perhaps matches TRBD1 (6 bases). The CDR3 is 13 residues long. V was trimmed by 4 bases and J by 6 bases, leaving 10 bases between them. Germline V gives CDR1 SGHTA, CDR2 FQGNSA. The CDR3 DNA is TGTGCCAGCAGCTCTCAACAGGGTCAGCCCCAGCATTTT. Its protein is CASSSQQGQPQHF. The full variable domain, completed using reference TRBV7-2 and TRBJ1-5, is GAGVSQSPSNKVTEKGKDVELRCDPISGHTALYWYRQSLGQGLEFLIYFQGNSAPDKSGLPSDRFSAERTGGSVSTLTIQRTQQEDSAVYLCASSSQQGQPQHFGDGTRLSIL.

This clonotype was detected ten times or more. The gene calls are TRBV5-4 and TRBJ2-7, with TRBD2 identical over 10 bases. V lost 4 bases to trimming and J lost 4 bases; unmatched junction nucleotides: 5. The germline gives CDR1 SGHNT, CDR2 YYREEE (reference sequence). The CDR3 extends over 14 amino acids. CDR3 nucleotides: TGTGCCAGCAGCGTCCTAGCGGGGGAATACGAGCAGTACTTC. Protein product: CASSVLAGEYEQYF.

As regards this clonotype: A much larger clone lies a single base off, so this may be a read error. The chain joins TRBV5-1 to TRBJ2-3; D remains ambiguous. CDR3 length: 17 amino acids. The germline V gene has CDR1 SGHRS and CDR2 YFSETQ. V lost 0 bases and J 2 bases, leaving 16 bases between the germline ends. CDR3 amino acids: CASSLETGSGYTDTQYF. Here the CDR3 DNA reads TGCGCCAGCAGCTTGGAGACCGGGTCTGGTTACACAGATACGCAGTATTTT.

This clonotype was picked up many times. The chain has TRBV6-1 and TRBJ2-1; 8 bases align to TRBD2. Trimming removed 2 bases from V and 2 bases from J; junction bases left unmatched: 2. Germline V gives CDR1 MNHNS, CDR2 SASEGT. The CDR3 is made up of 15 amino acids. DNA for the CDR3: TGTGCCAGCAGTGAAAACGGGGGGGCCTACAATGAGCAGTTCTTC. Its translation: CASSENGGAYNEQFF.

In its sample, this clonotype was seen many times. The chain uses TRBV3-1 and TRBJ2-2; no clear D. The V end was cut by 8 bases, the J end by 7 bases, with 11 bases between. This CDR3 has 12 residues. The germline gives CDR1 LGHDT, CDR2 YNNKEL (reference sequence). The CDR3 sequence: CASFSPHGELFF. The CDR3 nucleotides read TGTGCCAGCTTCTCCCCTCACGGGGAGCTGTTTTTT. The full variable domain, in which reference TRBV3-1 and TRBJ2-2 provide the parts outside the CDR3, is DTAVSQTPKYLVTQMGNDKSIKCEQNLGHDTMYWYKQDSKKFLKIMFSYNNKELIINETVPNRFSPKSPDKAHLNLHINSLELGDSAVYFCASFSPHGELFFGEGSRLTVL.

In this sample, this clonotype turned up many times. The CDR3 region is CASSGDRYEQFF. In DNA form, the CDR3 reads TGTGCCAGCAGCGGCGACAGGTACGAGCAGTTCTTC. The chain employs TRBV2 and TRBJ2-1, with D tentatively TRBD1 (6 bases). The ends were cut back, 6 bases at V and 10 bases at J, with 13 bases in the middle. CDR3 length equals 12 residues. The germline CDR1 and CDR2 sequences are SNHLY and FYNNEI.

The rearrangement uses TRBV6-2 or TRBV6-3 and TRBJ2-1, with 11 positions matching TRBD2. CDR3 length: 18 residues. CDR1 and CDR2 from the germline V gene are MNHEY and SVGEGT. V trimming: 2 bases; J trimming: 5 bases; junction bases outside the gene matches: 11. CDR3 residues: CASSYDVPLAGVNNEQFF. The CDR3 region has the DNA TGTGCCAGCAGTTACGATGTCCCACTAGCGGGGGTAAACAATGAGCAGTTCTTC.

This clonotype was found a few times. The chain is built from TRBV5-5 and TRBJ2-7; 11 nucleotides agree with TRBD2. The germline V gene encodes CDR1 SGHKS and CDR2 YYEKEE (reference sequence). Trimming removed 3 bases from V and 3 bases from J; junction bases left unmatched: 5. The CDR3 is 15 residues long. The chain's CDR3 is CASSSTSGGLYEQYF. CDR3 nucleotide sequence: TGTGCCAGCAGCTCCACTAGCGGGGGCCTCTACGAGCAGTACTTC.

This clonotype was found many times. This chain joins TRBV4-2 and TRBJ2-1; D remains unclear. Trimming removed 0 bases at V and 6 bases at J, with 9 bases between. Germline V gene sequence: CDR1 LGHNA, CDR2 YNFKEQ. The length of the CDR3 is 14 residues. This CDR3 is CASSQDLRRNEQFF. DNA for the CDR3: TGTGCCAGCAGCCAAGATCTTCGGCGCAATGAGCAGTTCTTC.

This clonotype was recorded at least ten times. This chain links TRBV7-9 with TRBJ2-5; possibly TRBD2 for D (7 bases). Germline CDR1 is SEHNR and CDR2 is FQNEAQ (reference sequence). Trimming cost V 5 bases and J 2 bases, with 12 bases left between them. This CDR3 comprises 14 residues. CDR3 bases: TGTGCCAGCAGCCGGGCGGGGGCTCAAGAGACCCAGTACTTC. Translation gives CASSRAGAQETQYF.

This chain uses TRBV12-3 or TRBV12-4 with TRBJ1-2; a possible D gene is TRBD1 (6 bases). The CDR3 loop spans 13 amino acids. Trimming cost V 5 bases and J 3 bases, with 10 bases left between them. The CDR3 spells CASSQGRDYGYTF. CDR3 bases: TGTGCCAGCAGTCAGGGGAGGGACTATGGCTACACCTTC.

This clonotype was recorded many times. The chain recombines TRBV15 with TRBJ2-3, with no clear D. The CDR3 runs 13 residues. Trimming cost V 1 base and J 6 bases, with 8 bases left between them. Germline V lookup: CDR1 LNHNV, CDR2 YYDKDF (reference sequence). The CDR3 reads CATSRASTDTQYF. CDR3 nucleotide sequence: TGTGCCACCAGCAGAGCTAGTACGGATACGCAGTATTTT.

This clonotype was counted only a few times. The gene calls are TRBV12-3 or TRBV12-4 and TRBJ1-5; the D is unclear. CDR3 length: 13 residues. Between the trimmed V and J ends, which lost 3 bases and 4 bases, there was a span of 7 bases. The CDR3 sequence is CASSFALNQPQHF. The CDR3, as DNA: TGTGCCAGCAGTTTCGCCCTAAATCAGCCCCAGCATTTT.

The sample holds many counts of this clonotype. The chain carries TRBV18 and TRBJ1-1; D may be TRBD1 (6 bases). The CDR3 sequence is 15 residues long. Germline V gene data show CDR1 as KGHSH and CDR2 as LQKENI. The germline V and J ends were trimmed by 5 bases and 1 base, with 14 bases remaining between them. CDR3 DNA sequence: TGTGCCAGCTCAACAATGGACAGCCGGAACACTGAAGCTTTCTTT. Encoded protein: CASSTMDSRNTEAFF.

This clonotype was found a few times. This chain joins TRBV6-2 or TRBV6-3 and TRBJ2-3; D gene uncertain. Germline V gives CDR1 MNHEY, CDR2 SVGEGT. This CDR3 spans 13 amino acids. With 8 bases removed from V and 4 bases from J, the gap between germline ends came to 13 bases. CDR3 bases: TGTGCCAGCGTCGCCCCTTCGCCAGATACGCAGTATTTT. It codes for CASVAPSPDTQYF.